These 24 T cell receptor beta chains originate from one sample sequenced in a study of blood T cell repertoires in COVID-19. The protocol was immunoSEQ multiplex PCR, while the TCRdb copy is restricted to in-frame clones and leaves out a portion. The data show some 400,000 clones, over 75% seen once. The sequencing sample was made of peripheral blood. Receptors originate from a woman in her twenties or thirties with COVID-19, enrolled during active disease.

This clone was picked up one time. The chain carries TRBV29-1 and TRBJ2-7; TRBD1 aligns across 7 bases. Germline CDR1 is SQVTM and CDR2 is ANQGSEA. The ends lost 8 bases at V and 0 bases at J; junction bases unmatched: 16. The CDR3 has 16 residues. The CDR3 loop is CSCSFRATGNSYEQYF. CDR3 nucleotides: TGCAGCTGTTCTTTTAGGGCGACAGGGAACTCCTACGAGCAGTACTTC.

V gene TRBV9 combines with J gene TRBJ1-3; D is ambiguous. The CDR3 is made up of 17 amino acids. With 3 bases removed from V and 0 bases from J, the gap between germline ends came to 16 bases. The germline V gene encodes CDR1 SGDLS and CDR2 YYNGEE. The CDR3 reads CASSETGLLPSGNTIYF. The CDR3 region has the DNA TGTGCCAGCAGCGAGACCGGACTCCTGCCCTCTGGAAACACCATATATTTT. The whole variable domain, filled in from reference TRBV9 and TRBJ1-3, reads DSGVTQTPKHLITATGQRVTLRCSPRSGDLSVYWYQQSLDQGLQFLIQYYNGEERAKGNILERFSAQQFPDLHSELNLSSLELGDSALYFCASSETGLLPSGNTIYFGEGSWLTVV.

On this clone: The sample holds other DNA sequences that translate to the same CDR3. The chain has TRBV5-1 and TRBJ2-7; D is possibly TRBD1 (5 bases). Per germline, CDR1 SGHRS and CDR2 YFSETQ. The CDR3 is 12 residues long. Between the trimmed V and J ends, which lost 4 bases and 4 bases, there was a span of 9 bases. CDR3 sequence (DNA): TGCGCCAGCAGCGCGCAGGGATACGAGCAGTACTTC. Translated, it gives CASSAQGYEQYF. Full variable domain (rest looked up from reference TRBV5-1 and TRBJ2-7): KAGVTQTPRYLIKTRGQQVTLSCSPISGHRSVSWYQQTPGQGLQFLFEYFSETQRNKGNFPGRFSGRQFSNSRSEMNVSTLELGDSALYLCASSAQGYEQYFGPGTRLTVT.

The rearrangement uses TRBV19 and TRBJ2-1; 7 nucleotides agree with TRBD1. This CDR3 has 12 amino acids. With 5 bases clipped from V and 14 bases from J, the junction kept 9 bases outside the gene matches. CDR1 and CDR2 from the germline V gene are LNHDA and SQIVND (reference sequence). CDR3 sequence: CASSYGTEGKFF. DNA of the CDR3: TGTGCCAGTAGTTACGGGACAGAGGGAAAGTTCTTC.

This clone was detected only once. V usage is TRBV6-2 or TRBV6-3 and J usage is TRBJ2-3; 7 nucleotides align to TRBD1. The CDR3 is made up of 14 amino acids. Germline V gene sequence: CDR1 MNHEY, CDR2 SVGEGT. Trimming removed 2 bases from V and 2 bases from J; junction bases left unmatched: 1. As DNA, the CDR3 is TGTGCCAGCAGTTACAGGGGGCCCACAGATACGCAGTATTTT. Amino acids: CASSYRGPTDTQYF.

J is TRBJ1-1 and V is TRBV7-9, with TRBD1 as a possible D gene (6 bases). V was shortened by 5 bases and J by 4 bases, with 11 bases between the two germline ends. The V gene's germline CDR1 is SEHNR and CDR2 FQNEAQ (reference sequence). The CDR3 covers 13 residues. The CDR3 DNA is TGTGCCAGCAGCCTAGAAGGGGGCACTGAAGCTTTCTTT. Encoded protein: CASSLEGGTEAFF.

The genes are TRBV29-1 and TRBJ1-2, with D maybe TRBD1 (5 bases). Germline CDR1 SQVTM, CDR2 ANQGSEA. The CDR3 runs 14 residues. V was cut by 4 bases and J by 2 bases, with 14 bases left in between. CDR3: CSVGSLDSNYGYTF. Written as DNA, the CDR3 is TGCAGCGTTGGGAGCCTTGACAGCAACTATGGCTACACCTTC. Using reference TRBV29-1 and TRBJ1-2 for the parts outside the CDR3, the full variable domain is SAVISQKPSRDICQRGTSLTIQCQVDSQVTMMFWYRQQPGQSLTLIATANQGSEATYESGFVIDKFPISRPNLTFSTLTVSNMSPEDSSIYLCSVGSLDSNYGYTFGSGTRLTVV.

The chain uses TRBV7-9 and TRBJ1-1, with TRBD1 as a possible D gene (5 bases). CDR3 length: 15 residues. The germline V gene has CDR1 SEHNR and CDR2 FQNEAQ (reference sequence). Trimming stripped 3 bases from V and 1 base from J, with 12 bases between. The CDR3 coding sequence is TGTGCCAGCAGCTTGGTTCAGGGCTCGAACACTGAAGCTTTCTTT. This translates into CASSLVQGSNTEAFF.

The CDR3 coding sequence is TGTGCCAGCAGCCCGAAAGGACTACGGACCAACACTGAAGCTTTCTTT. It translates to CASSPKGLRTNTEAFF. The chain joins TRBV9 to TRBJ1-1; D is uncertain. The CDR3 totals 16 residues. The germline V and J ends were trimmed by 4 bases and 2 bases, with 18 bases remaining between them. CDR1 is SGDLS, CDR2 YYNGEE, per germline.

This sequence joins TRBV29-1 and TRBJ2-7; 9 bases agree with TRBD2. Germline CDR1 is SQVTM and CDR2 is ANQGSEA. V was pared by 4 bases and J by 1 base, with 14 bases of the junction left unmatched. The CDR3 loop spans 17 amino acids. This chain's CDR3 is CSVVPWGLAGKSYEQYF. CDR3 coding DNA: TGCAGCGTTGTGCCCTGGGGTCTAGCGGGGAAATCCTACGAGCAGTACTTC.

The chain is built from TRBV30 and TRBJ1-1; perhaps TRBD1 as D (6 bases). This CDR3 has 17 residues. Per the germline V gene, CDR1 is GTSNPN and CDR2 is SVGIG (reference sequence). Trimming pared 0 bases from V and 2 bases from J, leaving 19 bases between. The chain's CDR3 is CAWSVIGQGQHNTEAFF. In DNA form, the CDR3 reads TGTGCCTGGAGTGTAATCGGCCAGGGGCAACATAACACTGAAGCTTTCTTT.

This clone was picked up a small number of times. This chain links TRBV5-4 with TRBJ1-1, with 7 bases identical to TRBD1. J gave up 7 bases and V 4 bases, and 7 bases lay outside the gene matches. The CDR3 loop spans 13 amino acids. Per the germline V gene, CDR1 is SGHNT and CDR2 is YYREEE (reference sequence). The CDR3 DNA sequence: TGTGCCAGCAGCCGCGATCGGGACAGTGAAGCTTTCTTT. The encoded protein is CASSRDRDSEAFF.

The CDR3, as DNA: TGTGCCAGCAGCCTCACGAAGGGACTAGGAGGGGACAATGAGCAGTTCTTC. Protein product: CASSLTKGLGGDNEQFF. V usage is TRBV28 and J usage is TRBJ2-1; 8 bases agree with TRBD2. Germline V gene sequence: CDR1 MDHEN, CDR2 SYDVKM. V shed 6 bases, J shed 5 bases, and the junction held 15 bases outside the gene matches. The CDR3 is 17 amino acids. Looking up the rest from reference TRBV28 and TRBJ2-1 gives the full variable domain: DVKVTQSSRYLVKRTGEKVFLECVQDMDHENMFWYRQDPGLGLRLIYFSYDVKMKEKGDIPEGYSVSREKKERFSLILESASTNQTSMYLCASSLTKGLGGDNEQFFGPGTRLTVL.

With respect to this clone: Other nucleotide sequences in the sample specify the same CDR3. The chain carries TRBV19 and TRBJ1-1; D not resolved. The CDR3 is 14 residues long. Trimming cost V 3 bases and J 1 base, with 9 bases left between them. Germline V lookup: CDR1 LNHDA, CDR2 SQIVND (reference sequence). DNA for the CDR3: TGTGCCAGTAGTATTGGGCAAAAGAACACTGAAGCTTTCTTT. Its protein product is CASSIGQKNTEAFF. Drawing the rest from reference TRBV19 and TRBJ1-1, the complete variable domain is DGGITQSPKYLFRKEGQNVTLSCEQNLNHDAMYWYRQDPGQGLRLIYYSQIVNDFQKGDIAEGYSVSREKKESFPLTVTSAQKNPTAFYLCASSIGQKNTEAFFGQGTRLTVV.

This chain connects TRBV5-6 to TRBJ1-6; 8 bases agree with TRBD1. V was clipped by 4 bases and J by 9 bases; unmatched bases: 9. The CDR3 is 15 amino acids. CDR1 and CDR2 from the germline V gene are SGHDT and YYEEEE. DNA for the CDR3: TGTGCCAGCAGCCCCATCCGGGACAGGCGTTCACCCCTCCACTTT. Translated: CASSPIRDRRSPLHF.

The J gene is TRBJ1-2, the V gene TRBV12-3 or TRBV12-4; D might be TRBD1 (5 bases). V lost 5 bases, J lost 2 bases, and 6 bases lay in between. CDR3 length equals 12 residues. Here the CDR3 reads CASSDRNYGYTF. The DNA of the CDR3 is TGTGCCAGCAGTGACAGAAACTATGGCTACACCTTC.

The sample holds a few counts of this clone. J is TRBJ2-1 and V is TRBV6-5; D is perhaps TRBD1 (7 bases). The CDR3 is made up of 15 amino acids. Trimming left V 6 bases short and J 9 bases short, with 21 bases between. Germline V gives CDR1 MNHEY, CDR2 SVGAGI. DNA for the CDR3: TGTGCCAGCAGACAAAGGGGGCAGATCGGGGGTGAGCAGTTCTTC. Protein product: CASRQRGQIGGEQFF.

The chain is built from TRBV9 and TRBJ2-6, with a possible D match to TRBD1 (5 bases). The V and J ends lost 0 bases and 4 bases respectively, with 8 bases between them. CDR1 is SGDLS and CDR2 is YYNGEE in the germline V gene. This CDR3 is built from 15 residues. The CDR3 nucleotides are TGTGCCAGCAGCGTAGCAGGGTCCGGGGCCAACGTCCTGACTTTC. Protein product: CASSVAGSGANVLTF.

The rearrangement links TRBV4-1 to TRBJ1-2; D gene uncertain. Looked up from germline, CDR1 is MGHRA and CDR2 is YSYEKL. The CDR3 consists of 15 residues. The ends were cut back, 1 base at V and 8 bases at J, with 17 bases in the middle. CDR3 DNA: TGCGCCAGCAGCCAAGTGGGCAGGTTTATTCAGGGCTACACCTTC. Residues: CASSQVGRFIQGYTF.

This sequence joins TRBV19 and TRBJ2-7, with TRBD2 as a possible D gene (6 bases). V was shortened by 3 bases and J by 2 bases, with 11 bases between the two germline ends. Germline V gene data show CDR1 as LNHDA and CDR2 as SQIVND (reference sequence). This CDR3 spans 14 amino acids. CDR3 in amino acids: CASSMEGEPYEQYF. The CDR3 bases are TGTGCCAGTAGTATGGAGGGAGAGCCCTACGAGCAGTACTTC.

V usage is TRBV19 and J usage is TRBJ1-4; 7 positions agree with TRBD1. The germline gives CDR1 LNHDA, CDR2 SQIVND (reference sequence). With V trimmed by 7 bases and J by 7 bases, 6 bases remained unmatched. The CDR3 is 13 residues long. The CDR3 sequence: CASTDRSSEKLFF. The CDR3 bases are TGTGCCAGTACGGACAGGTCGTCTGAAAAACTGTTTTTT.

This chain links TRBV4-1 with TRBJ2-5; D gene ambiguous. Trimming stripped 5 bases from V and 9 bases from J, with 13 bases between. This CDR3 comprises 12 residues. Per the germline V gene, CDR1 is MGHRA and CDR2 is YSYEKL. CDR3 sequence: CASSTLPEAQYF. DNA of the CDR3: TGCGCCAGCAGCACTCTTCCCGAAGCCCAGTACTTC.

The chain links TRBV10-3 to TRBJ2-5, with TRBD1 as a possible D gene (5 bases). Germline V CDR1 and CDR2: ENHRY, SYGVKD. The CDR3 has 13 residues. V dropped 7 bases and J dropped 5 bases, with 14 bases sitting between them. The CDR3 sequence: CAIKDNEAETQYF. DNA for the CDR3: TGTGCCATCAAGGACAACGAGGCGGAGACCCAGTACTTC.

This chain connects TRBV4-1 to TRBJ2-1; 11 bases are a match to TRBD2. V lost 2 bases to trimming and J lost 4 bases; unmatched junction nucleotides: 4. The CDR3 is 16 amino acids. The germline V gene has CDR1 MGHRA and CDR2 YSYEKL. CDR3 region: CASSQRGTSGYNEQFF. CDR3 in DNA: TGCGCCAGCAGCCAAAGGGGGACTAGCGGATACAATGAGCAGTTCTTC.